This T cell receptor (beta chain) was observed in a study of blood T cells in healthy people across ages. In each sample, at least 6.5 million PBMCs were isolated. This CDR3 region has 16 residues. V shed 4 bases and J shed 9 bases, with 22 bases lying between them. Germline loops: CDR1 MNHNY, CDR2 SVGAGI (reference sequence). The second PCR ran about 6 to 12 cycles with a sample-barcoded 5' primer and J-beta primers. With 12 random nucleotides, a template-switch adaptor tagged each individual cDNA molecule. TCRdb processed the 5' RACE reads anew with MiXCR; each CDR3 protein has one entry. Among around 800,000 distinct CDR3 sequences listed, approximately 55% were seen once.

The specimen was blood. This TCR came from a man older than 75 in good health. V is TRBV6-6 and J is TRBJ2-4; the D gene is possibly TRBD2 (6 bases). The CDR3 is CASSSPLGTAEGIQYF. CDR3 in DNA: TGTGCCAGCAGTTCTCCCTTGGGCACAGCGGAGGGCATTCAGTACTTC.